This TCR beta chain was identified in a study of blood T cell repertoires in COVID-19. Study-wide context: What the recovered Cohort 3 donors had was two negative PCRs, clearance, or symptom resolution. The origin of the acute and convalescent COVID-19 samples was the United States, Italy and Spain.

In the authors' methods: Reference gene primer amplification gave nucleated cell count estimates. Profiled with immunoSEQ multiplex PCR; TCRdb holds only in-frame clones, not every one. V, J and clone size are taken as reported in that table, and D and trimming were inferred from the DNA itself. This table holds approximately 190,000 clones, 70% to 90% found once. Cohorts were based on clinical histories the participants reported. Germline CDR1 and CDR2: LNHNV and YYDKDF (reference sequence). V gave up 8 bases and J gave up 2 bases; unmatched junction bases: 13. The CDR3 length is 17 residues. Sequencing input: PBMCs or T cells enriched from blood (not recorded which). The sequence was obtained from a middle-aged woman in a cohort exposed to, infected with or recovered from COVID-19 (not recorded which). The chain recombines TRBV15 with TRBJ2-5; 11 bases line up with TRBD1. The CDR3, as DNA: TGTGCCACCGGCGTGCTAGGACAGGGGGCGAGTCAAGAGACCCAGTACTTC. As protein: CATGVLGQGASQETQYF.